Each of the 14 T cell receptor beta chains below was sequenced from the same sample in a study of cytomegalovirus exposure and HLA in healthy donors. PCR used 60 Vbeta primers and 13 Jbeta primers. The method was immunoSEQ multiplex PCR; TCRdb's version includes in-frame clones alone and lacks a portion of them. This table has about 190,000 clones, approximately 80% appearing once. The sequencing sample was made of PBMCs. These TCRs come from a woman between 45 and 65 years old in good health and CMV-seropositive.

The rearrangement uses TRBV6-5 and TRBJ2-3; 8 nucleotides agree with TRBD2. The V gene end was trimmed by 9 bases and the J gene end by 3 bases; junction bases not matched to a gene: 11. Germline V gives CDR1 MNHEY, CDR2 SVGAGI. CDR3 size: 15 residues. CDR3 residues: CASGMGGGLTDTQYF. The DNA of the CDR3 is TGTGCCAGTGGGATGGGCGGGGGGCTTACAGATACGCAGTATTTT.

The chain employs TRBV20-1 and TRBJ2-7; D remains unclear. The CDR3 totals 11 residues. V lost 5 bases to trimming and J lost 6 bases, with 11 bases between them. Germline CDR1 DFQATT, CDR2 SNEGSKA (reference sequence). CDR3 in DNA: TGCAGTGCTGGCCGGGTGGGCGAGCAGTACTTC. Translated: CSAGRVGEQYF.

This clone was detected a few times. This chain joins TRBV28 and TRBJ2-3, with a tentative D call TRBD1 (5 bases). Trimming left V 4 bases short and J 4 bases short, with 6 bases between. The CDR3 is 12 amino acids. CDR1 is MDHEN, CDR2 SYDVKM, per germline. The DNA of the CDR3 is TGTGCCAGCAGTTCCAGGGCAGATACGCAGTATTTT. It translates to CASSSRADTQYF.

The chain carries TRBV6-6 and TRBJ2-4; the D gene is possibly TRBD1 (6 bases). The CDR3 covers 14 residues. The V end lost 0 bases, the J end lost 5 bases, and 8 bases lay between the germline ends. CDR1 and CDR2 from the germline V gene are MNHNY and SVGAGI (reference sequence). Written as DNA, the CDR3 is TGTGCCAGCAGTTACTCTGGACAGCAAAACATTCAGTACTTC. This translates into CASSYSGQQNIQYF.

DNA for the CDR3: TGTGCCAGCAGCTCACAGGGACAGGGAATCTATGATTTCACCTTC. Residues: CASSSQGQGIYDFTF. V gene TRBV28 combines with J gene TRBJ1-2; the match to TRBD1 covers 9 bases. Trimming at V came to 6 bases and at J to 13 bases, leaving 18 bases not matched to a gene. The CDR3 has 15 residues. Germline V gene sequence: CDR1 MDHEN, CDR2 SYDVKM.

The chain has TRBV19 and TRBJ1-2, with 7 nucleotides matching TRBD1. J was trimmed by 4 bases and V by 6 bases; bases with no gene match: 5. The CDR3 is 13 amino acids. The germline V gene has CDR1 LNHDA and CDR2 SQIVND (reference sequence). The CDR3 protein is CASRQQGIYGYTF. Written as DNA, the CDR3 is TGTGCCAGTAGGCAACAGGGGATCTATGGCTACACCTTC.

The rearrangement joins TRBV4-1 to TRBJ1-5, with 9 bases identical to TRBD1. The V gene end was trimmed by 2 bases and the J gene end by 2 bases; junction bases not matched to a gene: 4. Germline V gene lookup returns CDR1 MGHRA and CDR2 YSYEKL. The CDR3 is 16 residues long. CDR3 nucleotide sequence: TGCGCCAGCAGCCAAATGACAGGGGGTGGCAATCAGCCCCAGCATTTT. It translates to CASSQMTGGGNQPQHF.

This clone was detected only once. Germline is not matched at one junction end, which may reflect a read error. CDR3 protein: CASSERGQGSLNF. CDR3 sequence (DNA): TGTGCCAGCAGTGAAAGGGGACAGGGGTCTTTGAACTTC. This chain joins TRBV2 and TRBJ2-7; TRBD1 matches at 10 bases. Germline V gene data show CDR1 as SNHLY and CDR2 as FYNNEI. The CDR3 sequence is 13 residues long.

The CDR3 DNA reads TGTGCCAGCTACGAGAGAGAACTAAATCAGCCCCAGCATTTT. Amino acids: CASYERELNQPQHF. The chain joins TRBV6-5 to TRBJ1-5, with unresolved D. The V and J ends lost 8 bases and 4 bases respectively, with 15 bases between them. The germline V gene has CDR1 MNHEY and CDR2 SVGAGI. This CDR3 has 14 residues.

With regard to this clone: Different DNA sequences within this sample yield the same CDR3. This chain links TRBV6-1 with TRBJ1-1, with a tentative D call TRBD1 (5 bases). Germline V gives CDR1 MNHNS, CDR2 SASEGT. CDR3 length: 15 residues. Between the trimmed V and J ends, which lost 3 bases and 0 bases, there was a span of 11 bases. CDR3 protein: CASSDRGRLNTEAFF. The CDR3 coding sequence is TGTGCCAGCAGTGATAGGGGCAGATTGAACACTGAAGCTTTCTTT.

V and J are TRBV11-2 and TRBJ2-2; D remains ambiguous. V lost 2 bases, J lost 0 bases, and 4 bases lay in between. The germline gives CDR1 SGHAT, CDR2 FQNNGV. The CDR3 is 14 residues long. CDR3 coding DNA: TGTGCCAGCAGCTTATTCACGAACACCGGGGAGCTGTTTTTT. Translation: CASSLFTNTGELFF.

The rearrangement joins TRBV7-3 to TRBJ2-1; a weak D match, TRBD2 (6 bases). The V end lost 5 bases, the J end lost 3 bases, and 11 bases lay between the germline ends. There are 14 residues in the CDR3. Germline CDR1 SGHTA, CDR2 FQGTGA. The CDR3 loop reads CASSRLGIYNEQFF. The CDR3 coding sequence is TGTGCCAGCAGCCGACTAGGGATCTACAATGAGCAGTTCTTC.

The chain joins TRBV7-3 to TRBJ2-7, with 10 bases that match TRBD2. With V trimmed by 5 bases and J by 7 bases, 8 bases remained unmatched. The germline CDR1 and CDR2 sequences are SGHTA and FQGTGA. The CDR3 is 14 amino acids. As DNA, the CDR3 is TGTGCCAGCAGCCAAGCGGGGGGGTTTGGGGAGCAGTACTTC. Residues: CASSQAGGFGEQYF. Based on the CDR3 plus reference TRBV7-3 and TRBJ2-7, the full variable domain is GAGVSQTPSNKVTEKGKYVELRCDPISGHTALYWYRQSLGQGPEFLIYFQGTGAADDSGLPNDRFFAVRPEGSVSTLKIQRTERGDSAVYLCASSQAGGFGEQYFGPGTRLTVT.

As concerns this clone: This sample includes further DNA sequences coding for the same CDR3. The V gene is TRBV18, the J gene TRBJ1-1, with a tentative D call TRBD1 (5 bases). V gave up 6 bases and J gave up 1 base, with 6 bases separating them. CDR1 is KGHSH and CDR2 is LQKENI in the germline V gene. The CDR3 is made up of 12 amino acids. The CDR3 sequence is CASSTGNTEAFF. The CDR3 DNA reads TGTGCCAGCTCCACAGGGAACACTGAAGCTTTCTTT.